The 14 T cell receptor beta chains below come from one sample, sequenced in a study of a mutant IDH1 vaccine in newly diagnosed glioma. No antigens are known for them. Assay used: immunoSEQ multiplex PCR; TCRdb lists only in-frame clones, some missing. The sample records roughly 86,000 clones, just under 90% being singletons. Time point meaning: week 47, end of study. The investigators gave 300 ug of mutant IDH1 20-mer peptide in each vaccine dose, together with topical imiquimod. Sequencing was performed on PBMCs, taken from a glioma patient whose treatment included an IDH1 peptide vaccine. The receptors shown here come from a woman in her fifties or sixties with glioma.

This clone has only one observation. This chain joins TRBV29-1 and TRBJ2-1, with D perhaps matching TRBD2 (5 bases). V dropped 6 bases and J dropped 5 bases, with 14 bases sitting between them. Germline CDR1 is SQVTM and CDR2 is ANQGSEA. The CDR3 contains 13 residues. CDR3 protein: CSVAVTINNEQFF. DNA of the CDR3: TGCAGCGTAGCAGTGACTATAAACAATGAGCAGTTCTTC.

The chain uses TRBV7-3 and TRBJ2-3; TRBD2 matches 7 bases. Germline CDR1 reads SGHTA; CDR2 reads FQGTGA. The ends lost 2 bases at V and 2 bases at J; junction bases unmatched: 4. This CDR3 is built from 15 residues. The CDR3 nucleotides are TGTGCCAGCAGCTTAGGGGGACTAAACACAGATACGCAGTATTTT. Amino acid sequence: CASSLGGLNTDTQYF.

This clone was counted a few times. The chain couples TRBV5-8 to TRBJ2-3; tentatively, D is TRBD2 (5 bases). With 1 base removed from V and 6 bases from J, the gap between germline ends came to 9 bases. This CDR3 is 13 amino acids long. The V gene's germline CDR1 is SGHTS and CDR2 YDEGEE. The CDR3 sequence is CASSLREPDTQYF. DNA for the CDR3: TGTGCCAGCAGCTTGAGGGAGCCCGATACGCAGTATTTT.

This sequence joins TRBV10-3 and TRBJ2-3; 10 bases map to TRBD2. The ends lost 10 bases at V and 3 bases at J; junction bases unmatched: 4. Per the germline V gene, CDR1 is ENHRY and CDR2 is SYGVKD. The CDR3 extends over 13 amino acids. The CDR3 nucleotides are TGTGCCACCTCTAGCGGGAGAACAGATACGCAGTATTTT. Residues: CATSSGRTDTQYF.

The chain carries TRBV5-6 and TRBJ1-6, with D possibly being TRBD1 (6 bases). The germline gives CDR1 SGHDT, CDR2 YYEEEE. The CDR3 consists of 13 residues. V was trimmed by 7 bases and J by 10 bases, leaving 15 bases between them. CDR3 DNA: TGTGCCAGCGCGGGACAATCGGGGTCACCCCTCCACTTT. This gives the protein CASAGQSGSPLHF. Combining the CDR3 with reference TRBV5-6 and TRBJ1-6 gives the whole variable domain DAGVTQSPTHLIKTRGQQVTLRCSPKSGHDTVSWYQQALGQGPQFIFQYYEEEERQRGNFPDRFSGHQFPNYSSELNVNALLLGDSALYLCASAGQSGSPLHFGNGTRLTVT.

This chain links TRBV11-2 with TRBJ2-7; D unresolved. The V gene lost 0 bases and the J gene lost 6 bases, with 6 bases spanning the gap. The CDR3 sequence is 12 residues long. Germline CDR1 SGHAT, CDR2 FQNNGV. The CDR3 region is CASSLEGREQYF. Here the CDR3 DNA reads TGTGCCAGCAGCTTAGAGGGTCGCGAGCAGTACTTC.

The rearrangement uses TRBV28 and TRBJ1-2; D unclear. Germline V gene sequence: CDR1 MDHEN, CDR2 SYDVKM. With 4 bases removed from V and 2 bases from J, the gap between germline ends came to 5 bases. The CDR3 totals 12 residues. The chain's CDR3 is CASSSVNYGYTF. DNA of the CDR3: TGTGCCAGCAGTTCCGTCAACTATGGCTACACCTTC.

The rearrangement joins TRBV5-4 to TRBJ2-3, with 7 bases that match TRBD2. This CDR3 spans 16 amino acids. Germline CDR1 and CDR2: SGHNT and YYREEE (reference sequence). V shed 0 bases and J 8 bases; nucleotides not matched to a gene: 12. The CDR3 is CASSLGGPGGKGTQYF. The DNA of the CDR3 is TGTGCCAGCAGCTTGGGTGGTCCGGGGGGAAAGGGTACGCAGTATTTT.

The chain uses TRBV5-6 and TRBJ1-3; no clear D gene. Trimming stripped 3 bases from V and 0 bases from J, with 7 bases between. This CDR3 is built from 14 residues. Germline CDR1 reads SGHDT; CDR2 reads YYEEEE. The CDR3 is CASSSRSSGNTIYF. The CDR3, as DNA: TGTGCCAGCAGCTCAAGAAGCTCTGGAAACACCATATATTTT.

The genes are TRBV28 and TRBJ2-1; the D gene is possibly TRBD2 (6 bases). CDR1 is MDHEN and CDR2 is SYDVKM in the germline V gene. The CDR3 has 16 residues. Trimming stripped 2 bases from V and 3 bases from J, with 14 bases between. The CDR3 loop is CASSLILGLYYNEQFF. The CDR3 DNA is TGTGCCAGCAGTTTAATTTTGGGACTTTACTACAATGAGCAGTTCTTC.

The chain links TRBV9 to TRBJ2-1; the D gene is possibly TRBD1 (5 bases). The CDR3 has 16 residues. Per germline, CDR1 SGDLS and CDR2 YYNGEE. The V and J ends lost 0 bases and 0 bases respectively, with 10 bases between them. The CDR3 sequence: CASSVDAGPSYNEQFF. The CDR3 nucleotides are TGTGCCAGCAGCGTAGATGCAGGGCCCTCCTACAATGAGCAGTTCTTC.

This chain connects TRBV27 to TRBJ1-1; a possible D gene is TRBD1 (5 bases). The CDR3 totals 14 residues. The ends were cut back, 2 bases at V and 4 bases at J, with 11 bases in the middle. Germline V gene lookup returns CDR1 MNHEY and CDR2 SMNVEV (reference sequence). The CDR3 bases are TGTGCCAGCAGTTTAGTAAGGGGAGCCACTGAAGCTTTCTTT. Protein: CASSLVRGATEAFF.

DNA for the CDR3: TGTGCCAGCAGTAGACAGGGGGGAAGCAATCAGCCCCAGCATTTT. Translation: CASSRQGGSNQPQHF. The V call is TRBV6-5, the J call TRBJ1-5; 9 nucleotides match TRBD1. Trimming took 5 bases from V and 1 from J; bases not matched to a gene: 3. CDR3 length: 15 residues. CDR1 is MNHEY, CDR2 SVGAGI, per germline.

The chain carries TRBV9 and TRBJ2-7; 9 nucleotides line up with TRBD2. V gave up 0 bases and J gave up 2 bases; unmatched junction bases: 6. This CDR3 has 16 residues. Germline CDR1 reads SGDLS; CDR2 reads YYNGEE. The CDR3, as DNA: TGTGCCAGCAGCGTAGTCGGGACTAGCCCAACCTACGAGCAGTACTTC. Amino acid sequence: CASSVVGTSPTYEQYF.